The clone carrying this T cell receptor (beta chain) was detected only once. The antigen is not known. Expressed TCRB transcripts were sequenced because the isolated RNA had all been reverse transcribed beforehand. This table comes from immunoSEQ multiplex PCR, and its TCRdb copy is limited to in-frame clones, with some not included. The sample lists fewer than 350,000 clones, 15% seen once, with roughly 0.015% in the top ten. Trimming took 4 bases from V and 1 from J, leaving 3 bases between them. This CDR3 spans 11 amino acids. Germline V gene lookup returns CDR1 SGHRS and CDR2 YFSETQ. These data are taken from a study of beta chain features in type 1 diabetes. The study's findings and limits: Moderate but significant shortening of TCRB CDR3s was recorded in all four CD4+ subsets from Type 1 diabetes patients.

Sequencing used naive CD4+ T cells from blood. The gene calls are TRBV5-1 and TRBJ2-7; D is undetermined. The receptor's source is a man between 18 and 29 years old with type 1 diabetes. CDR3 in DNA: TGCGCCAGCAGCCCGTCCTACGAGCAGTACTTC. Its protein is CASSPSYEQYF.